This TCR beta chain was identified in a study of T cell clonality in common variable immunodeficiency. Regarding the study as a whole: What drives increased CVID clonality needs T cell subpopulation sequencing. In common variable immunodeficiency, TCR beta chains reportedly carried fewer deletions and N-nucleotide insertions.

This clone was recorded many times. What it recognizes is unknown. The read ends 3 residues shy of where the CDR3 ends; the end is completed using the germline J gene. Clones were read by immunoSEQ multiplex PCR, and TCRdb kept only the in-frame ones, dropping some. Reported are 30,000 to 40,000 clones, none seen only once; the ten largest carry around 4%. The CDR3 loop spans 17 amino acids. V shed 1 base, J shed 1 base, and the junction held 9 bases outside the gene matches. Germline V CDR1 and CDR2: DFQATT, SNEGSKA (reference sequence). The chain combines TRBV20-1 with TRBJ2-3, with TRBD2 identical over 9 bases. The sequenced material came from peripheral blood mononuclear cells. This TCR derives from a person between 18 and 69 years old in good health. The CDR3 spells CSARGVQLAGRTDTQYF. Partial CDR3 DNA: TGCAGTGCTAGAGGGGTGCAACTAGCGGGTCGCACAGATACG.